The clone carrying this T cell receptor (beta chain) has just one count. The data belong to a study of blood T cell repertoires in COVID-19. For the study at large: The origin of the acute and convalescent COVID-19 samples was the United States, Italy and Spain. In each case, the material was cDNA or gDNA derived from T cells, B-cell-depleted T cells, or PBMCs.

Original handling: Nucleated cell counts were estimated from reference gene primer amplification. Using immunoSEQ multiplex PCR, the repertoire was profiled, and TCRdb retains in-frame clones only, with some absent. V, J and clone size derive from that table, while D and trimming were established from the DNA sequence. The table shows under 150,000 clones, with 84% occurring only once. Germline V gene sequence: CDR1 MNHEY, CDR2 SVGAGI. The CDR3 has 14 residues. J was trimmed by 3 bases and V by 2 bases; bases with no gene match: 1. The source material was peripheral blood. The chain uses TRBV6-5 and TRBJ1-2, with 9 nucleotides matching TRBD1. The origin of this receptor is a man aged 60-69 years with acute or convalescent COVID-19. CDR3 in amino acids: CASSYGQGYYGYTF. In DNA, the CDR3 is TGTGCCAGCAGTTACGGACAGGGGTACTATGGCTACACCTTC.